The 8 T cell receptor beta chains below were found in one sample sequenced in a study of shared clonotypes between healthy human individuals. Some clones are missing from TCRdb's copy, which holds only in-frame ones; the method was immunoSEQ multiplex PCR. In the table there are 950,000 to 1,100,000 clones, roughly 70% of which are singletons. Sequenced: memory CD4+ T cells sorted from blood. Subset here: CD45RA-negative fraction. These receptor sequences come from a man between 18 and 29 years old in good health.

CDR3 in amino acids: CAWSPRGTNYGYTF. The CDR3 DNA is TGTGCCTGGAGCCCTCGGGGTACTAACTATGGCTACACCTTC. The rearrangement links TRBV30 to TRBJ1-2; D gene unclear. Germline lookup yields CDR1 GTSNPN and CDR2 SVGIG (reference sequence). The V end was cut by 3 bases, the J end by 0 bases, with 11 bases between. The CDR3 has 14 residues.

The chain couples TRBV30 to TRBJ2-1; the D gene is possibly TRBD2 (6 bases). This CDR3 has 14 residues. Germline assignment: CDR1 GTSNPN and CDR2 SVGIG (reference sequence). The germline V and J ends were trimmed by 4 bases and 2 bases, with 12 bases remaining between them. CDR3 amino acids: CAWNLGGAYNEQFF. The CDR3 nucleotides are TGTGCCTGGAACCTTGGCGGGGCCTACAATGAGCAGTTCTTC.

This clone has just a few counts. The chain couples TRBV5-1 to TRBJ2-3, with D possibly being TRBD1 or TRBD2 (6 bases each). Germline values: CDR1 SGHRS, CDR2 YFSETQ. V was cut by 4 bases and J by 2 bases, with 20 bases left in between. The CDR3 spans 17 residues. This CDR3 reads CASSASGAARLTDTQYF. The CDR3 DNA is TGCGCCAGCAGCGCGTCGGGGGCGGCCAGACTCACAGATACGCAGTATTTT.

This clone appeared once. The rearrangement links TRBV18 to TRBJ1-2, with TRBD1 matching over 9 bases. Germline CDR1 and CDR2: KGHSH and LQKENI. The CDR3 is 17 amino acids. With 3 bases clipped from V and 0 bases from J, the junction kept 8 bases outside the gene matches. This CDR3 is CASSPGTGRETNYGYTF. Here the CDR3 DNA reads TGTGCCAGCTCACCCGGGACAGGGAGAGAGACTAACTATGGCTACACCTTC.

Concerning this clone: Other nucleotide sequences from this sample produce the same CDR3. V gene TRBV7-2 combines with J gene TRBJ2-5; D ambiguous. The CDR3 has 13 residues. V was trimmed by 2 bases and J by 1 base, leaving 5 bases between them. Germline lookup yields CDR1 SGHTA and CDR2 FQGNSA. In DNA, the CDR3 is TGTGCCAGCAGCTTATCATCCCAAGAGACCCAGTACTTC. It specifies CASSLSSQETQYF.

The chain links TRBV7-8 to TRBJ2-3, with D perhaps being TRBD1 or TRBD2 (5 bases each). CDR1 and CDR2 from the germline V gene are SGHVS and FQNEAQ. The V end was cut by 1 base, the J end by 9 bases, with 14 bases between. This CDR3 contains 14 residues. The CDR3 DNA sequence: TGTGCCAGCAGCTTAGTGACGGGACCTGAAACGCAGTATTTT. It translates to CASSLVTGPETQYF.

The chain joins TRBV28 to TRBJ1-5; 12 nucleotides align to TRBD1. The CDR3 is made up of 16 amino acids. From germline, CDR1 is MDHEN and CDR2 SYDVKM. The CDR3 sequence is CAGGQGATGSNQPQHF. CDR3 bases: TGTGCAGGGGGACAGGGGGCAACCGGTAGCAATCAGCCCCAGCATTTT.

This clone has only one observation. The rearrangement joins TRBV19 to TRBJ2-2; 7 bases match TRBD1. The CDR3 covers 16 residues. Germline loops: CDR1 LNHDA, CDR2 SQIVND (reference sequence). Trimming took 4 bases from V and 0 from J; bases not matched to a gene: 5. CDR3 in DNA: TGTGCCAGTAGTAGCCCCGGGACAGCGAACACCGGGGAGCTGTTTTTT. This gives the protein CASSSPGTANTGELFF.